These T cell receptor beta chains were read from a single sample in a study of brain T cells in children with intractable seizures. Using immunoSEQ multiplex PCR, the repertoire was profiled, and TCRdb retains in-frame clones only, with some absent. The data contain about 120,000 clones, around 94% of them singletons. The sample in question was peripheral blood, obtained at surgery. The receptors originated from a boy in the first two years of life with hemimegalencephaly and intractable seizures. Each CDR3 is given with its conserved first and last residue. The order of the fields is CDR3 DNA, CDR3 protein, D gene, J gene, clone size, V gene. D genes are given only for firm matches. Not all rows give a size; the values are once, few, many and, for expanded clones, a class.

TGCGCCAGCAGCTTAGGAGGGCTAGCGGGAGGCGGAACAGATACGCAGTATTTT CASSLGGLAGGGTDTQYF TRBD2 TRBJ2-3 NA TRBV5-1
TGTGCCAGCAGCCCCGGACTAGCGGGTTACGAGCAGTACTTC CASSPGLAGYEQYF TRBD2 TRBJ2-7 NA TRBV5-5
TGCGCCAGCAGTCACCCGGGACTAGGGATATACAATGAGCAGTTCTTC CASSHPGLGIYNEQFF TRBD2 TRBJ2-1 NA TRBV23-1
TGTGCCATCAGGCCTAGCGGATACACAGATACGCAGTATTTT CAIRPSGYTDTQYF TRBD2 TRBJ2-3 NA TRBV10-3
TGTGCCAGCAGCGTAGCTAGCGGGAGGGCCTACGAGCAGTACTTC CASSVASGRAYEQYF TRBD2 TRBJ2-7 few TRBV9
TGTGCCAGCGCTGTTTCCCTTGGGGGTGAGCAGTTCTTC CASAVSLGGEQFF NA TRBJ2-1 NA TRBV27
TGTGCCAGCAGTCCGACTCCCCTGGGCTACGAGCAGTACTTC CASSPTPLGYEQYF NA TRBJ2-7 NA TRBV6-5
TGTGCCAGCTCGGGGGACACGGGGGTTTCGCGTACCGGCGAGCAGTACTTC CASSGDTGVSRTGEQYF NA TRBJ2-7 few TRBV2
TGTGCCACCCAAGGCGGGGGGCGGTACACTGAAGCTTTCTTT CATQGGGRYTEAFF NA TRBJ1-1 NA TRBV6-5
TGTGCCAGCAGTCCCGGGACTAGCGGGAGGGCCGACCACAATGAGCAGTTCTTC CASSPGTSGRADHNEQFF TRBD2 TRBJ2-1 NA TRBV3-1/TRBV3-2
TGTGCCAGCAGTTGGGGGCGCAATCAGCCCCAGCATTTT CASSWGRNQPQHF NA TRBJ1-5 NA TRBV12-3/TRBV12-4
TGTGCCAGCAGTTTTGGAAACACCATATATTTT CASSFGNTIYF NA TRBJ1-3 NA TRBV28
TGTGCCAGCAGCAAAGTCGGCGGGGGGCCCTACGAGCAGTACTTC CASSKVGGGPYEQYF NA TRBJ2-7 once TRBV21-1
TGTGCCAGCAGCGTAGATGCGACTAGCGGGAGAGAGGAGTTCTTC CASSVDATSGREEFF TRBD2 TRBJ2-1 NA TRBV9
TGTGCCACCCGGGGTAGTTATTACAATGAGCAGTTCTTC CATRGSYYNEQFF NA TRBJ2-1 NA TRBV24-1